Each of the 24 T cell receptor beta chains below was sequenced from the same sample in a study of T cell responses to AZD1222 COVID-19 vaccine. Libraries were prepared by immunoSEQ multiplex PCR; TCRdb keeps only in-frame clonotypes and omits some of them. The repertoire consists of approximately 70,000 clones, with about 91% occurring once and the leading ten covering 9% to 10%. The material sequenced was peripheral blood, taken 28 days after the second dose of the MenACWY control vaccine. The receptors here all came from an adult who received the MenACWY meningococcal vaccine as a control.

The V and J genes are TRBV5-4 and TRBJ1-1; D call uncertain. Germline assignment: CDR1 SGHNT and CDR2 YYREEE (reference sequence). The CDR3 consists of 13 residues. Trimming removed 0 bases at V and 7 bases at J, with 10 bases between. The CDR3 spells CASSLVQASEAFF. Here the CDR3 DNA reads TGTGCCAGCAGCTTGGTTCAGGCGAGTGAAGCTTTCTTT.

V gene TRBV6-5 combines with J gene TRBJ1-1; D is perhaps TRBD1 (5 bases). Trimming removed 8 bases at V and 1 base at J, with 11 bases between. The CDR3 is 13 residues long. The germline V gene has CDR1 MNHEY and CDR2 SVGAGI. CDR3 residues: CASLRGTNTEAFF. CDR3 in DNA: TGTGCCAGCTTGCGGGGCACGAACACTGAAGCTTTCTTT.

This chain links TRBV27 with TRBJ1-1, with TRBD1 matching 10 bases. Germline values: CDR1 MNHEY, CDR2 SMNVEV (reference sequence). J was trimmed by 5 bases and V by 5 bases; bases with no gene match: 11. This CDR3 comprises 16 residues. The CDR3 sequence: CASSTYRTGGGTEAFF. CDR3 nucleotide sequence: TGTGCCAGCAGTACATACCGGACAGGGGGGGGGACTGAAGCTTTCTTT.

This rearrangement joins TRBV3-1 (or the pseudogene TRBV3-2) to TRBJ2-3, with D possibly being TRBD1 or TRBD2 (6 bases each). The CDR3 spans 17 residues. Trimming stripped 0 bases from V and 1 base from J, with 14 bases between. Germline CDR1 is LGHDT and CDR2 is YNNKEL (reference sequence). The CDR3 is CASSQDQSRGGTDTQYF. CDR3 in DNA: TGTGCCAGCAGCCAAGATCAGAGTAGGGGGGGCACAGATACGCAGTATTTT.

This clone was observed a single time. The chain carries TRBV30 and TRBJ2-5, with TRBD2 matching 12 bases. The CDR3 is 15 amino acids. Trimming took 4 bases from V and 10 from J; bases not matched to a gene: 13. Germline V gives CDR1 GTSNPN, CDR2 SVGIG (reference sequence). CDR3 protein: CAWTLGLAGPRNQYF. The CDR3 DNA sequence: TGTGCCTGGACCCTAGGACTAGCGGGGCCAAGGAACCAGTACTTC.

This CDR3 reads CASSLTGGFIGELFF. Here the CDR3 DNA reads TGTGCCAGCAGTTTGACAGGGGGCTTTATCGGGGAGCTGTTTTTT. The J gene is TRBJ2-2, the V gene TRBV6-5; 10 nucleotides agree with TRBD1. V trimming: 4 bases; J trimming: 7 bases; junction bases outside the gene matches: 6. From germline, CDR1 is MNHEY and CDR2 SVGAGI. The CDR3 contains 15 residues.

The chain is built from TRBV12-3 or TRBV12-4 and TRBJ1-5; no clear D. The CDR3 sequence is 12 residues long. Trimming took 3 bases from V and 5 from J, leaving 5 bases between them. For the CDR3, the DNA is TGTGCCAGCAGTTTCCCGGATCAGCCCCAGCATTTT. It yields the protein CASSFPDQPQHF.

The chain joins TRBV19 to TRBJ1-1; possibly TRBD1 for D (5 bases). CDR3 length equals 15 residues. With 2 bases removed from V and 0 bases from J, the gap between germline ends came to 10 bases. The germline gives CDR1 LNHDA, CDR2 SQIVND (reference sequence). The CDR3 protein is CASSITPGLNTEAFF. In nucleotides, the CDR3 is TGTGCCAGTAGTATAACCCCGGGGCTGAACACTGAAGCTTTCTTT.

The chain couples TRBV30 to TRBJ1-6; a weak D match, TRBD1 (6 bases). The V gene lost 0 bases and the J gene lost 12 bases, with 18 bases spanning the gap. Germline CDR1 reads GTSNPN; CDR2 reads SVGIG (reference sequence). The CDR3 spans 15 residues. The CDR3: CAWSVPSGGGGPLHF. The CDR3 DNA follows: TGTGCCTGGAGTGTACCCAGCGGGGGCGGAGGACCCCTCCACTTT.

V gene TRBV30 combines with J gene TRBJ2-5; TRBD1 agrees at 7 bases. J gave up 2 bases and V 4 bases, and 7 bases lay outside the gene matches. The CDR3 is 14 amino acids. The germline CDR1 and CDR2 sequences are GTSNPN and SVGIG (reference sequence). This CDR3 is CAWKTGWVQETQYF. The DNA of the CDR3 is TGTGCCTGGAAGACAGGGTGGGTTCAAGAGACCCAGTACTTC.

The chain recombines TRBV5-5 with TRBJ1-5; a weak D match, TRBD1 (6 bases). The length of the CDR3 is 16 residues. In germline, CDR1 is SGHKS, CDR2 YYEKEE (reference sequence). Trimming pared 1 base from V and 1 base from J, leaving 12 bases between. The CDR3 DNA follows: TGTGCCAGCAGCTTGTCGGGGGCTCAGAGCAATCAGCCCCAGCATTTT. This codes for CASSLSGAQSNQPQHF.

The J gene is TRBJ2-2, the V gene TRBV19, with 7 nucleotides matching TRBD2. The CDR3 length is 17 residues. The germline CDR1 and CDR2 sequences are LNHDA and SQIVND (reference sequence). V was pared by 5 bases and J by 5 bases, with 14 bases of the junction left unmatched. DNA for the CDR3: TGTGCCAGTAGTCCGACCTGGGGGAGGGAAGGGACCGGGGAGCTGTTTTTT. It yields the protein CASSPTWGREGTGELFF. The whole variable domain, remainder taken from reference TRBV19 and TRBJ2-2, is DGGITQSPKYLFRKEGQNVTLSCEQNLNHDAMYWYRQDPGQGLRLIYYSQIVNDFQKGDIAEGYSVSREKKESFPLTVTSAQKNPTAFYLCASSPTWGREGTGELFFGEGSRLTVL.

This sequence joins TRBV5-4 and TRBJ2-3, with a weak D call TRBD2 (7 bases). Germline V lookup: CDR1 SGHNT, CDR2 YYREEE (reference sequence). V gave up 2 bases and J gave up 3 bases, with 13 bases separating them. The CDR3 extends over 15 amino acids. The DNA for the CDR3 is TGTGCCAGCAGCTTCGGGGCGGGGGCAACAGATACGCAGTATTTT. Its translation: CASSFGAGATDTQYF.

The chain combines TRBV9 with TRBJ2-1; 8 nucleotides match TRBD2. Per the germline V gene, CDR1 is SGDLS and CDR2 is YYNGEE. V gave up 0 bases and J gave up 0 bases; unmatched junction bases: 5. The CDR3 spans 17 residues. CDR3 residues: CASSVATGGASYNEQFF. CDR3 sequence (DNA): TGTGCCAGCAGCGTAGCTACGGGGGGGGCCTCCTACAATGAGCAGTTCTTC.

This chain connects TRBV14 to TRBJ1-6; D is possibly TRBD1 (5 bases). Per germline, CDR1 SGHDN and CDR2 FVKESK. V was shortened by 1 base and J by 3 bases, with 13 bases between the two germline ends. The CDR3 totals 17 residues. For the CDR3, the DNA is TGTGCCAGCAGCCAAGTGGGTGGGGGAGTCTATAATTCACCCCTCCACTTT. This encodes CASSQVGGGVYNSPLHF.

The chain has TRBV12-5 and TRBJ1-1; D gene ambiguous. With 6 bases removed from V and 1 base from J, the gap between germline ends came to 15 bases. The germline gives CDR1 LGHNT, CDR2 FRNRAP. The CDR3 is 15 amino acids. CDR3 coding DNA: TGTGCTAGTGGCAAAACCCCCTTCTCGAACACTGAAGCTTTCTTT. Residues: CASGKTPFSNTEAFF.

The rearrangement links TRBV2 to TRBJ1-2; D remains ambiguous. From germline, CDR1 is SNHLY and CDR2 FYNNEI. The CDR3 is 12 residues long. The V end was cut by 9 bases, the J end by 4 bases, with 12 bases between. The CDR3 DNA reads TGTGCCAGATCGACCGACCTCTATGGCTACACCTTC. Translated, it gives CARSTDLYGYTF.

A single count supports this clone. This chain links TRBV5-6 with TRBJ1-1, with D tentatively TRBD1 (6 bases). Germline lookup yields CDR1 SGHDT and CDR2 YYEEEE. The CDR3 is 13 residues long. V was trimmed by 4 bases and J by 7 bases, leaving 14 bases between them. For the CDR3, the DNA is TGTGCCAGCAGCCGGGGGGCGGCCGATGAAGCTTTCTTT. It is translated as CASSRGAADEAFF.

The chain recombines TRBV5-1 with TRBJ1-1; maybe TRBD1 (6 bases). The CDR3 consists of 15 residues. Germline lookup yields CDR1 SGHRS and CDR2 YFSETQ. With 3 bases removed from V and 2 bases from J, the gap between germline ends came to 14 bases. This CDR3 reads CASSSLGGGNTEAFF. The DNA for the CDR3 is TGCGCCAGCAGCTCACTAGGGGGAGGAAACACTGAAGCTTTCTTT.

The gene calls are TRBV2 and TRBJ1-3, with D hard to call. This CDR3 is 14 amino acids long. Germline values: CDR1 SNHLY, CDR2 FYNNEI. V lost 4 bases and J lost 1, with 8 bases in between. The CDR3 loop reads CASSVSRSGNTIYF. The CDR3 region has the DNA TGTGCCAGCAGTGTTTCCAGATCTGGAAACACCATATATTTT.

The V gene is TRBV7-2, the J gene TRBJ1-5; tentatively, D is TRBD1 (5 bases). Trimming removed 1 base at V and 6 bases at J, with 10 bases between. Germline V gives CDR1 SGHTA, CDR2 FQGNSA. The CDR3 loop spans 14 amino acids. The CDR3 spells CASSLGQGGQPQHF. The CDR3 DNA reads TGTGCCAGCAGCTTAGGGCAGGGTGGTCAGCCCCAGCATTTT.

The V call is TRBV5-4, the J call TRBJ1-2, with D uncertain. The CDR3 is 12 residues long. The germline V gene has CDR1 SGHNT and CDR2 YYREEE (reference sequence). Deletions cut 0 bases from V and 10 bases from J, with 10 bases between. CDR3 DNA: TGTGCCAGCAGCTTGGTTGGACTTCTCTACACCTTC. The encoded protein is CASSLVGLLYTF.

The chain carries TRBV5-1 and TRBJ2-3, with 7 nucleotides matching TRBD1. The CDR3 covers 14 residues. Per the germline V gene, CDR1 is SGHRS and CDR2 is YFSETQ. With V trimmed by 4 bases and J by 2 bases, 4 bases remained unmatched. DNA for the CDR3: TGCGCCAGCAGCATACAGGGGATCACAGATACGCAGTATTTT. This gives the protein CASSIQGITDTQYF.

J is TRBJ1-1 and V is TRBV9; D might be TRBD1 (5 bases). CDR1 is SGDLS and CDR2 is YYNGEE in the germline V gene. V was pared by 6 bases and J by 4 bases, with 10 bases between. The CDR3 has 12 amino acids. CDR3 nucleotide sequence: TGTGCCAGCAAGGGGACGGGCACTGAAGCTTTCTTT. Protein: CASKGTGTEAFF.